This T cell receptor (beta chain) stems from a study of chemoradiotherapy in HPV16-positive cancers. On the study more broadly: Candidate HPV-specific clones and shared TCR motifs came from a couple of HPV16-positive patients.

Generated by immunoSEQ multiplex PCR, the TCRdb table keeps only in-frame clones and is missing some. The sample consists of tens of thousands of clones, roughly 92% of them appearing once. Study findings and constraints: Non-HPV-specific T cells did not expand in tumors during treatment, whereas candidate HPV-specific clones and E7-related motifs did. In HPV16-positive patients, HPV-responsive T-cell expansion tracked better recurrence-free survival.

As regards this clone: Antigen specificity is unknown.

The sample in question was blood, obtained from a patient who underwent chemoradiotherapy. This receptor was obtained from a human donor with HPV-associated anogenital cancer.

CDR3 nucleotide sequence: TGTGCCAGCAGTTTTTTAGTGGTGCACAATGAGCAGTTCTTC. Its translation: CASSFLVVHNEQFF. The chain has TRBV27 and TRBJ2-1; no clear D gene. Germline CDR1 MNHEY, CDR2 SMNVEV (reference sequence). The V end lost 3 bases, the J end lost 5 bases, and 11 bases lay between the germline ends. The CDR3 is 14 residues long.